Listed below are T cell receptor beta chains from one sample, sequenced in a study of cytomegalovirus exposure and HLA in healthy donors. Only in-frame clones appear in the TCRdb table, and some are missing; sequencing was by immunoSEQ multiplex PCR. The table includes about 200,000 clones, approximately 83% detected once. Sequenced: PBMCs. These receptors were obtained from a girl between 10 and 17 years old in good health and CMV-seronegative. Each CDR3 is given with its conserved first and last residue. A D gene is named only where the DNA matches it firmly. A clone size is listed for some rows: how often the clone was seen (once, few, many), or a class if it is expanded.

V	J	size	D	DNA	CDR3
TRBV10-3	TRBJ2-2	NA	TRBD2	TGTGCCATCAGTGCAATGGGACTAGCAACCGGGGAGCTGTTTTTT	CAISAMGLATGELFF
TRBV6-1	TRBJ1-5	NA	NA	TGTGCCAGCAGTGAACAGGTGCATCAGCCCCAGCATTTT	CASSEQVHQPQHF
TRBV6-4	TRBJ2-3	NA	TRBD2	TGTGCCAGCAGTGAGGCGGGGGGGGGCGCAGATACGCAGTATTTT	CASSEAGGGADTQYF
TRBV5-1	TRBJ1-1	NA	TRBD1	TGCGCCAGCAGCTTTTTAGTCCAGGGGGCTGGGGGAGCTTTCTTT	CASSFLVQGAGGAFF
TRBV7-8	TRBJ2-1	few	NA	TGTGCCAGCAGCCCTCTCCAGGGGATCACCTACAATGAGCAGTTCTTC	CASSPLQGITYNEQFF
TRBV28	TRBJ2-7	NA	TRBD1	TGTGCCAGCAGTGTACACAGGGGGGACTCCGAGCAGTACTTC	CASSVHRGDSEQYF
TRBV27	TRBJ1-1	NA	NA	TGTGCCAGCAGACCCTCTAGCAACACTGAAGCTTTCTTT	CASRPSSNTEAFF
TRBV7-9	TRBJ1-1	NA	TRBD1	TGTGCCAGCAGCCCCCAGGCCGGACAGGGGGCGACTGAAGCTTTCTTT	CASSPQAGQGATEAFF
TRBV7-2	TRBJ1-1	NA	NA	TGTGCCAGCAGCTTGATGGGGCTGTTGAGGACTGAAGCTTTCTTT	CASSLMGLLRTEAFF
TRBV30	TRBJ1-5	NA	TRBD1	TGTGCCTGGAGTCTGGACAGGCGCAATCAGCCCCAGCATTTT	CAWSLDRRNQPQHF
TRBV5-1	TRBJ2-1	NA	NA	TGCGCCAGCAGCTTGGGACAGGTGTACAATGAGCAGTTCTTC	CASSLGQVYNEQFF
TRBV7-9	TRBJ1-5	NA	NA	TGTGCCAGCAACAACAATCAGCCCCAGCATTTT	CASNNNQPQHF
TRBV6-1	TRBJ2-1	NA	NA	TGTGCCAGCAGTGCGAATAGCGCGGGCGGTGAGCAGTTCTTC	CASSANSAGGEQFF
TRBV2	TRBJ1-1	NA	TRBD1	TGTGCCAGCAGAGAACAAACCGGGACAGCGAACACTGAAGCTTTCTTT	CASREQTGTANTEAFF
TRBV4-2	TRBJ2-3	NA	NA	TGTGCCAGCAGCCAAGATCGAGGACTCCCTACGCAGTATTTT	CASSQDRGLPTQYF
TRBV6-6	TRBJ1-2	NA	TRBD1	TGTGCCAGCAGTAACCGGGACAGGGTCTATGGCTACACCTTC	CASSNRDRVYGYTF
TRBV2	TRBJ2-1	NA	NA	TGTGCCAGCAGAGCCACGAGAATGTCCGAGCAGTTCTTC	CASRATRMSEQFF
TRBV27	TRBJ1-2	NA	NA	TGTGCCAGCAGTTTATCGATGTTCGGGATCGAGTATGGCTACACCTTC	CASSLSMFGIEYGYTF
TRBV9	TRBJ2-1	NA	TRBD2	TGTGCCAGCAGCGGCGGGACTAGCGGAGGCTCCTACAATGAGCAGTTCTTC	CASSGGTSGGSYNEQFF
TRBV19	TRBJ1-5	NA	NA	TGTGCCAGTAGTCCCAGGGTGATGGTGTATCAGCCCCAGCATTTT	CASSPRVMVYQPQHF
TRBV7-4	TRBJ1-1	NA	NA	TGTGCCAGCTATTTAGTACCCCGGACAGTAGGGTCGAACACTGAAGCTTTCTTT	CASYLVPRTVGSNTEAFF
TRBV5-6	TRBJ1-5	NA	TRBD1	TGTGCCAGCAGCTTGTACGACAGGGGGGACCAGCCCCAGCATTTT	CASSLYDRGDQPQHF
TRBV7-2	TRBJ1-6	NA	NA	TGTGCCAGCAGCTTTAGTGGGAGCTCCTATAATTCACCCCTCCACTTT	CASSFSGSSYNSPLHF
TRBV6-5	TRBJ2-3	NA	TRBD2	TGTGCCAGCAGTGAACGACTAGCGGGGGGTTTACAGTATTTT	CASSERLAGGLQYF
TRBV4-1	TRBJ1-5	once	NA	TGTGCCAGCAGCCAAGAGGTGGCGGGGAAGGGACAGCCCCAGCATTTT	CASSQEVAGKGQPQHF
TRBV2	TRBJ1-2	once	NA	TGTGCCAGCAGTACTCGACAGAATAACTATGGCTACACCTTC	CASSTRQNNYGYTF
TRBV20-1	TRBJ1-2	NA	NA	TGCAGTGCTAGCGGGAACTATGGCTACACCTTC	CSASGNYGYTF
TRBV6-6	TRBJ2-7	once	TRBD1	TGTGCCAGCAGAGGGACCGGGACAGGGCCGGCGGAGGGGTACTTC	CASRGTGTGPAEGYF
TRBV4-3	TRBJ2-7	NA	NA	TGCGCCAGCAGCCAAGTCTCCGGGGTTGCCTACGAGCAGTACTTC	CASSQVSGVAYEQYF
TRBV30	TRBJ1-2	NA	TRBD1	TGTGCCTGGAGGGACAGGGCCCCCAGCTACACCTTC	CAWRDRAPSYTF
TRBV5-4	TRBJ1-1	few	NA	TGTGCCAGCAGACTGGACAGATCGAACACTGAAGCTTTCTTT	CASRLDRSNTEAFF
TRBV25-1	TRBJ1-1	NA	NA	TGTGCCAGCAGTGAAACAGGGATTTGGGGCACTGAAGCTTTCTTT	CASSETGIWGTEAFF
TRBV28	TRBJ1-2	once	NA	TGTGCCAGCAAAAGTGGTGGCGTTCCTACAGGGCCTACCTATGGCTACACCTTC	CASKSGGVPTGPTYGYTF
TRBV30	TRBJ2-7	NA	NA	TGTGCCTGGAGTGGGGGGGGCCTCTCCTACGAGCAGTACTTC	CAWSGGGLSYEQYF
TRBV7-9	TRBJ2-7	few	NA	TGTGCCAGCAGCCACCCTAACGAGCAGTACTTC	CASSHPNEQYF
TRBV7-9	TRBJ2-1	NA	TRBD1	TGTGCCAGCACCCCCTCGACAGGGAATAACAATGAGCAGTTCTTC	CASTPSTGNNNEQFF
TRBV7-2	TRBJ2-7	NA	TRBD2	TGTGCCAGCAGCTTAGCAGGGGCGGGGGATTACGAGCAGTACTTC	CASSLAGAGDYEQYF
TRBV28	TRBJ2-5	NA	TRBD2	TGTGCCAGCAGTTCTACCGGGACTAAACAAGAGACCCAGTACTTC	CASSSTGTKQETQYF
TRBV4-3	TRBJ1-5	few	NA	TGCGCCAGCAGCCAAGATACGACAGACCAGCCCCAGCATTTT	CASSQDTTDQPQHF
TRBV19	TRBJ2-3	NA	NA	TGTGCCAGTAGTACCCGGGGGGCCCTCGGGGATACGCAGTATTTT	CASSTRGALGDTQYF
TRBV2	TRBJ1-1	NA	TRBD1	TGTGCCAGTGAACAGGGGCCTGCCTCGAACACTGAAGCTTTCTTT	CASEQGPASNTEAFF
TRBV9	TRBJ2-7	NA	NA	TGTGCCAGCAGCGTAGGACAGTTCAACGAGCAGTACTTC	CASSVGQFNEQYF
TRBV27	TRBJ1-2	NA	TRBD1	TGTGCCAGCAGTTTACAGGGGGACTATGGCTACACCTTC	CASSLQGDYGYTF
TRBV19	TRBJ2-7	NA	TRBD1	TGTGCCAGTAGCCTATCCGGGACAGCCTACGAGCAGTACTTC	CASSLSGTAYEQYF
TRBV7-2	TRBJ2-7	NA	TRBD2	TGTGCCAGCAGCTCGGGACTAGCGGGCTTATACGAGCAGTACTTC	CASSSGLAGLYEQYF